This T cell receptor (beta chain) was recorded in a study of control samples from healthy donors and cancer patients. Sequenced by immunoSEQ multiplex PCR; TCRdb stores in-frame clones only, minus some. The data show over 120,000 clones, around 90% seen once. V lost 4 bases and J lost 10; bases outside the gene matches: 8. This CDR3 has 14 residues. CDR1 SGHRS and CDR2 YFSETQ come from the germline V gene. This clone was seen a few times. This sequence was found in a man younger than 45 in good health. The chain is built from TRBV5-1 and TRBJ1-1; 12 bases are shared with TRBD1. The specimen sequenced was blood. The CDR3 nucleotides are TGCGCCAGCAGCACGAAACCGGGACAGGGGGCAGCTTTCTTT. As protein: CASSTKPGQGAAFF.